This T cell receptor (beta chain) was obtained from a study of cytomegalovirus exposure and HLA in healthy donors. Study information: There were 117 million unique TCR beta sequences, drawn from 150 million to 200 million T cells, in an earlier analysis. Roughly 80 million unique TCRs from HLA-typed donors made up an early data release.

In the PCR, 60 Vbeta and 13 Jbeta primers were used. Sequencing was performed with immunoSEQ multiplex PCR; in TCRdb, only in-frame clones are kept and a portion is missing. The repertoire has about 160,000 clones, roughly four fifths of them found once; the top ten carry nearly 8.5%. Study results and caveats: Within the data, a cluster of highly shared sequence variants was likely a sequencing artifact. Presence/absence results assume similar sequencing depth per donor, which may not hold.

The CDR3 is 16 residues long. CDR1 is SGHAT, CDR2 FQNNGV, per germline. Trimming stripped 2 bases from V and 5 bases from J, with 18 bases between. As to this clone: Its target is not known.

This TCR derives from a male donor in good health and CMV-seropositive. Sequenced input: PBMCs. The chain combines TRBV11-2 with TRBJ1-2, with TRBD1 as a possible D gene (5 bases). In DNA form, the CDR3 reads TGTGCCAGCAGCTTAAAGACAGACCCTAGAAGTTATGGCTACACCTTC. It specifies CASSLKTDPRSYGYTF.